The next 10 T cell receptor beta chains were all read from a single sample in a study of blood T cell repertoires in COVID-19 (dated by TCRdb to the early 2020s). The library was made by the immunoSEQ multiplex PCR assay. TCRdb provides this immuneACCESS table in a form limited to in-frame rearrangements. Some clones are lacking; in checked studies, under half of them reflect an unresolved V gene, and why the rest are absent is not known. The sample profile shows under 200,000 clones; roughly nine tenths of them were found once. 5.5% to 8.5% of the sample lies in the top ten. The sample was peripheral blood. The source of these receptors is a woman of 80 years or more in a cohort sampled during active or convalescent COVID-19.

As to this clone: The sample carries other DNA sequences with the same CDR3. The J gene is TRBJ1-3, the V gene TRBV7-9, with a possible D match to TRBD1 (5 bases). CDR1 is SEHNR and CDR2 is FQNEAQ in the germline V gene (reference sequence). This CDR3 comprises 16 residues. V lost 0 bases and J lost 1, with 10 bases in between. DNA of the CDR3: TGTGCCAGCAGCTTAGCTGGGGGGGGGTCTGGAAACACCATATATTTT. It encodes CASSLAGGGSGNTIYF.

The chain combines TRBV6-6 with TRBJ2-2, with TRBD2 matching 11 bases. Germline CDR1 reads MNHNY; CDR2 reads SVGAGI (reference sequence). The length of the CDR3 is 16 residues. With 3 bases clipped from V and 7 bases from J, the junction kept 7 bases outside the gene matches. The CDR3 here is CASSYNSGRAIGELFF. The CDR3 region has the DNA TGTGCCAGCAGTTATAATAGCGGGAGGGCCATCGGGGAGCTGTTTTTT.

This clone was counted a few times. The V gene is TRBV15, the J gene TRBJ2-7; D gene unclear. The CDR3 covers 13 residues. V shed 0 bases and J shed 0 bases, with 3 bases lying between them. From germline, CDR1 is LNHNV and CDR2 YYDKDF (reference sequence). The CDR3 nucleotides are TGTGCCACCAGCAGAGATCTCTCCTACGAGCAGTACTTC. Translation: CATSRDLSYEQYF. The whole variable domain, filled in from reference TRBV15 and TRBJ2-7, reads DAMVIQNPRYQVTQFGKPVTLSCSQTLNHNVMYWYQQKSSQAPKLLFHYYDKDFNNEADTPDNFQSRRPNTSFCFLDIRSPGLGDTAMYLCATSRDLSYEQYFGPGTRLTVT.

The chain links TRBV9 to TRBJ1-1, with a possible D match to TRBD1 (6 bases). The CDR3 extends over 15 amino acids. Germline V CDR1 and CDR2: SGDLS, YYNGEE. The V gene lost 3 bases and the J gene lost 0 bases, with 12 bases spanning the gap. CDR3 region: CASSAQQGVNTEAFF. The CDR3 nucleotides are TGTGCCAGCAGCGCCCAACAGGGAGTGAACACTGAAGCTTTCTTT. The complete variable domain, with remaining parts taken from reference TRBV9 and TRBJ1-1, reads DSGVTQTPKHLITATGQRVTLRCSPRSGDLSVYWYQQSLDQGLQFLIQYYNGEERAKGNILERFSAQQFPDLHSELNLSSLELGDSALYFCASSAQQGVNTEAFFGQGTRLTVV.

The V call is TRBV18, the J call TRBJ2-5, with TRBD1 matching over 7 bases. V shed 6 bases, J shed 2 bases, and the junction held 9 bases outside the gene matches. The length of the CDR3 is 15 residues. The germline CDR1 and CDR2 sequences are KGHSH and LQKENI. In DNA, the CDR3 is TGTGCCAGCTCCCTTACGACAGGGACGCAAGAGACCCAGTACTTC. It encodes CASSLTTGTQETQYF. Filled out from reference TRBV18 and TRBJ2-5, the complete variable domain reads NAGVMQNPRHLVRRRGQEARLRCSPMKGHSHVYWYRQLPEEGLKFMVYLQKENIIDESGMPKERFSAEFPKEGPSILRIQQVVRGDSAAYFCASSLTTGTQETQYFGPGTRLLVL.

The rearrangement links TRBV20-1 to TRBJ1-1; no reliable D call. Trimming shortened V by 3 bases and J by 5 bases, and 10 bases separated the two germline ends. Germline V lookup: CDR1 DFQATT, CDR2 SNEGSKA (reference sequence). The CDR3 length is 12 residues. The CDR3 spells CSASYQKTEAFF. The DNA of the CDR3 is TGCAGTGCTAGTTATCAGAAAACTGAAGCTTTCTTT.

The table lists this clone with a count of one. The chain links TRBV3-1 (or the pseudogene TRBV3-2) to TRBJ2-1, with TRBD2 matching over 9 bases. The CDR3 runs 16 residues. V lost 4 bases and J lost 5; bases outside the gene matches: 9. In germline, CDR1 is LGHDT, CDR2 YNNKEL (reference sequence). The CDR3 spells CASSRVTSGLHNEQFF. The CDR3 region has the DNA TGTGCCAGCAGCCGAGTTACTAGCGGGCTACACAATGAGCAGTTCTTC.

The chain carries TRBV2 and TRBJ2-5, with D uncertain. The CDR3 runs 11 residues. Trimming took 4 bases from V and 5 from J, leaving 5 bases between them. Germline lookup yields CDR1 SNHLY and CDR2 FYNNEI. CDR3 residues: CASSVRETQYF. The CDR3 region has the DNA TGTGCCAGCAGTGTTCGGGAGACCCAGTACTTC.

The chain uses TRBV29-1 and TRBJ1-1; 8 bases are a match to TRBD1. The germline V gene has CDR1 SQVTM and CDR2 ANQGSEA. V gave up 7 bases and J gave up 4 bases; unmatched junction bases: 8. The CDR3 has 13 amino acids. For the CDR3, the DNA is TGCAGCGAGTCTCAGGGGGCGGGCACTGAAGCTTTCTTT. Its translation: CSESQGAGTEAFF.

The chain carries TRBV5-1 and TRBJ2-5, with 9 bases matching TRBD2. Germline CDR1 is SGHRS and CDR2 is YFSETQ. V lost 4 bases, J lost 2 bases, and 9 bases stayed unmatched. There are 16 residues in the CDR3. The CDR3 DNA follows: TGCGCCAGCAGCCAAAATCTACTAGCGGGTCAAGAGACCCAGTACTTC. Residues: CASSQNLLAGQETQYF.